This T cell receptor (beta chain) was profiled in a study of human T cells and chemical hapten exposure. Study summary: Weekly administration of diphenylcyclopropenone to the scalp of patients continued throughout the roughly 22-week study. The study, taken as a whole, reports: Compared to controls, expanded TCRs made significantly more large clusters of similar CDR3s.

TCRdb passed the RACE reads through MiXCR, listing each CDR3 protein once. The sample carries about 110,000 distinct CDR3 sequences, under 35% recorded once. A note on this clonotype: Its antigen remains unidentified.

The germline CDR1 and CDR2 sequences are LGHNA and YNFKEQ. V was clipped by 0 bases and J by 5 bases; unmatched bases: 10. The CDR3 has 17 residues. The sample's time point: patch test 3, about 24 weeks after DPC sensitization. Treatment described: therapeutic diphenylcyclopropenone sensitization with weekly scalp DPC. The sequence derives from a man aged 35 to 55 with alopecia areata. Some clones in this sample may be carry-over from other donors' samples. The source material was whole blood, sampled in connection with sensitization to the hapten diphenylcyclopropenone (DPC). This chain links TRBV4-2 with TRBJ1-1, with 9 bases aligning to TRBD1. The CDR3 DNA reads TGTGCCAGCAGCCAAGATCCCCCCCCACAGGGGGCAACTGAAGCTTTCTTT. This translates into CASSQDPPPQGATEAFF.